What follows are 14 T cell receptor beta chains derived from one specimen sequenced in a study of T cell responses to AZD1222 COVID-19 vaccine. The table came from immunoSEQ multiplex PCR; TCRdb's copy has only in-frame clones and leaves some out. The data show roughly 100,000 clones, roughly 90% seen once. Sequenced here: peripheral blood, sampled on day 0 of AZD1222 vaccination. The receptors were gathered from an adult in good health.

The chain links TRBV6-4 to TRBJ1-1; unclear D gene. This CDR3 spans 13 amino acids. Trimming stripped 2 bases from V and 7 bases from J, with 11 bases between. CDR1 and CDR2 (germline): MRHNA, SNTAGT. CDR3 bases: TGTGCCAGCAGTGACGATGACGGACTTGAAGCTTTCTTT. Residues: CASSDDDGLEAFF.

The CDR3 DNA is TGTGCCAGCAGCCCCGGGTTTACTGGCACAGATACGCAGTATTTT. Encoded protein: CASSPGFTGTDTQYF. The V gene is TRBV6-5, the J gene TRBJ2-3; D is uncertain. CDR3 length: 15 residues. Per germline, CDR1 MNHEY and CDR2 SVGAGI. V was cut by 6 bases and J by 1 base, with 14 bases left in between.

The CDR3 protein is CASSTGQSRGYTF. DNA of the CDR3: TGTGCCAGCAGCACAGGACAATCTAGGGGCTACACCTTC. The rearrangement uses TRBV28 and TRBJ1-2; perhaps TRBD1 as D (5 bases). Trimming removed 6 bases at V and 8 bases at J, with 16 bases between. The CDR3 loop spans 13 amino acids. Germline V gene lookup returns CDR1 MDHEN and CDR2 SYDVKM.

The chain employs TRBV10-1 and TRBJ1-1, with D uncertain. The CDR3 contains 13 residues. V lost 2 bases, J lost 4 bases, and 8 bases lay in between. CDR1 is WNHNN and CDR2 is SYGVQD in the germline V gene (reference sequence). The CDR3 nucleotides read TGCGCCAGCAGTGAGATACTTGGCACTGAAGCTTTCTTT. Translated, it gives CASSEILGTEAFF.

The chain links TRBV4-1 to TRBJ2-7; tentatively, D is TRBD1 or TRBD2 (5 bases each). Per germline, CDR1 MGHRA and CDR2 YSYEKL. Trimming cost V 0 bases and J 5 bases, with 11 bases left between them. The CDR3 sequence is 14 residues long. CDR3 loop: CASSQEGEADEQYF. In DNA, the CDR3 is TGCGCCAGCAGCCAAGAGGGGGAAGCTGACGAGCAGTACTTC.

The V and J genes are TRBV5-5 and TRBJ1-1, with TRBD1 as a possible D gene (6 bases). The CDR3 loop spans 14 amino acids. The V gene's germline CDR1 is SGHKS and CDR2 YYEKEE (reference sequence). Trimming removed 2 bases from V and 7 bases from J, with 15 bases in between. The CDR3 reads CASSFLQGSVEAFF. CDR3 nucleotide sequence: TGTGCCAGCAGCTTCCTACAGGGCAGTGTTGAAGCTTTCTTT.

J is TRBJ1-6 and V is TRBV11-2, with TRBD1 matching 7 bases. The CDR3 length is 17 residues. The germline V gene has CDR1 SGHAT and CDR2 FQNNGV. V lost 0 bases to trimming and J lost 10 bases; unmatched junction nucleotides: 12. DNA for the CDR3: TGTGCCAGCAGCTTAGATGGAATGACAGGGAACGGGTCACCCCTCCACTTT. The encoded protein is CASSLDGMTGNGSPLHF.

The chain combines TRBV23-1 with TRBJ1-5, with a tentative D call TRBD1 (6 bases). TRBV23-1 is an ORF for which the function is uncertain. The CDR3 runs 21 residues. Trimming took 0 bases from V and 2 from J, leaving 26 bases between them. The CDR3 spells CASSQSEEVRGASGGNQPQHF. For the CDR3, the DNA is TGCGCCAGCAGTCAATCTGAGGAAGTGAGGGGGGCATCAGGCGGCAATCAGCCCCAGCATTTT.

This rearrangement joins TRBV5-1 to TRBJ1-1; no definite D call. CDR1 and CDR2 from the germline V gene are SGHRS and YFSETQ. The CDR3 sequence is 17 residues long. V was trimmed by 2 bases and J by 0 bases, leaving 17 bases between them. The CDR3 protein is CASSFYGSGSMNTEAFF. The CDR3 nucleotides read TGCGCCAGCAGCTTTTATGGAAGCGGCTCAATGAACACTGAAGCTTTCTTT.

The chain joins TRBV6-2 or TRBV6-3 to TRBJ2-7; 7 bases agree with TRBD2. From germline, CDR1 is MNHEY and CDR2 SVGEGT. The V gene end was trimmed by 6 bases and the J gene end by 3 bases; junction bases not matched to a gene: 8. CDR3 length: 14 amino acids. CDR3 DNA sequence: TGTGCCAGCAGCATCAGCGGGACCATCTACGAGCAGTACTTC. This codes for CASSISGTIYEQYF.

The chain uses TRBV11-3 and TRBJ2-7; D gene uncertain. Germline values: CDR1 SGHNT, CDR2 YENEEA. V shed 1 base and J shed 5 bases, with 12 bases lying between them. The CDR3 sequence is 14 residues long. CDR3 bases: TGTGCCAGCAGCTTAGGGGTCCCCCCCGACGAGCAGTACTTC. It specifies CASSLGVPPDEQYF. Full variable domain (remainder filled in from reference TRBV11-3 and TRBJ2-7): EAGVVQSPRYKIIEKKQPVAFWCNPISGHNTLYWYLQNLGQGPELLIRYENEEAVDDSQLPKDRFSAERLKGVDSTLKIQPAELGDSAVYLCASSLGVPPDEQYFGPGTRLTVT.

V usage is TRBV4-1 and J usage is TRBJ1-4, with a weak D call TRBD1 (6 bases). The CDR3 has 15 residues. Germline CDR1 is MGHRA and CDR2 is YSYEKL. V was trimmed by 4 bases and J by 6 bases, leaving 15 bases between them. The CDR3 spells CASSPGQIGDEKLFF. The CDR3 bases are TGCGCCAGCAGCCCCGGACAGATCGGTGATGAAAAACTGTTTTTT.

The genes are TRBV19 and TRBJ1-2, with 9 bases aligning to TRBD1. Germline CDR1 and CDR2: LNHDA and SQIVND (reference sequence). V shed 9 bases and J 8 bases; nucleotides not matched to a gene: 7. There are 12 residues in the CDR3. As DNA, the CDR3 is TGTGCCAGCAAACAGGGGGCTTTAGGCTACACCTTC. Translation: CASKQGALGYTF. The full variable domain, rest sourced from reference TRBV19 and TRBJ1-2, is DGGITQSPKYLFRKEGQNVTLSCEQNLNHDAMYWYRQDPGQGLRLIYYSQIVNDFQKGDIAEGYSVSREKKESFPLTVTSAQKNPTAFYLCASKQGALGYTFGSGTRLTVV.

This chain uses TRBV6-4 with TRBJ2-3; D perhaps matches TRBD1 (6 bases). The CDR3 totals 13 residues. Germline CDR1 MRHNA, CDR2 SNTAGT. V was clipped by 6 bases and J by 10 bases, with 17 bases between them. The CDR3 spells CASSARGDSAQYF. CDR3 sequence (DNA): TGTGCCAGCAGCGCCAGGGGAGACTCCGCGCAGTATTTT.